This is a list of T cell receptor beta chains from one sample in a study of cytomegalovirus exposure and HLA in healthy donors. Some clones are missing from TCRdb's copy, which holds only in-frame ones; the method was immunoSEQ multiplex PCR. There are around 160,000 clones in the sample; 55% to 70% occur only once, and 2.8% lies in the top ten. The sample comprised PBMCs. The source is a woman in her 40s in good health and CMV-seropositive. The CDR3 runs from the conserved cysteine through the conserved F or W. The D gene is left open where the match is weak. Expanded clones are given a class, and other clones once, few, many or no size at all.

j_call clone_size v_call d_call cdr3_aa cdr3_nt
TRBJ1-2 . TRBV28 TRBD1 CASSLAQGVFGYTF TGTGCCAGCAGTTTAGCACAGGGGGTTTTTGGCTACACCTTC
TRBJ1-5 . TRBV7-8 . CASSLNSNQPQNF TGTGCCAGCAGTCTGAATAGCAATCAGCCCCAGAATTTT
TRBJ2-7 few TRBV11-2 TRBD1 CASSSRGRDSFYEQYF TGTGCCAGCAGCTCCCGGGGCCGGGACAGCTTCTACGAGCAGTACTTC
TRBJ2-1 once TRBV6-1 . CASSQGYNEQFF TGTGCCAGCAGTCAGGGGTACAATGAGCAGTTCTTC
TRBJ2-2 many TRBV7-3 . CASSLFGETGELFF TGTGCCAGCAGCTTATTTGGAGAGACCGGGGAGCTGTTTTTT
TRBJ1-1 few TRBV4-1 . CASSQGQDSNTEAFF TGCGCCAGCAGCCAAGGACAGGACTCGAACACTGAAGCTTTCTTT
TRBJ1-4 . TRBV7-2 . CASTQGRANEKLFF TGTGCCAGCACCCAGGGGAGAGCTAATGAAAAACTGTTTTTT
TRBJ1-5 . TRBV27 . CASSPVENGNQPQHF TGTGCCAGCAGTCCCGTTGAGAACGGCAATCAGCCCCAGCATTTT
TRBJ2-5 . TRBV7-9 . CASSLSGQETQYF TGTGCCAGCAGCTTGAGCGGCCAAGAGACCCAGTACTTC
TRBJ2-7 once TRBV7-9 . CASSLGAENYEQYF TGTGCCAGCAGCTTAGGGGCAGAGAACTACGAGCAGTACTTC
TRBJ1-1 . TRBV5-1 . CASSLVAGSNTEAFF TGCGCCAGCAGCTTGGTTGCAGGGTCCAACACTGAAGCTTTCTTT
TRBJ2-3 . TRBV7-3 TRBD2 CASSLVAGGEDTQYF TGTGCCAGCAGCTTAGTAGCGGGAGGGGAAGATACGCAGTATTTT
TRBJ2-2 few TRBV27 TRBD2 CASSPKGLAGGSDGELFF TGTGCCAGCAGTCCCAAAGGACTAGCGGGAGGGTCGGACGGGGAGCTGTTTTTT
TRBJ2-2 . TRBV12-5 . CASAPDRNTGELFF TGTGCTAGTGCCCCAGACAGAAACACCGGGGAGCTGTTTTTT
TRBJ2-7 . TRBV18 . CASSPSSEPYEQYF TGTGCCAGCTCACCGTCGTCAGAACCCTACGAGCAGTACTTC
TRBJ1-5 . TRBV15 . CATSRDRAPEAQHF TGTGCCACCAGCAGAGATAGGGCCCCGGAGGCCCAGCATTTT
TRBJ2-2 once TRBV29-1 . CSVDGRSNTGELFF TGCAGCGTTGATGGTCGGTCGAACACCGGGGAGCTGTTTTTT
TRBJ2-3 few TRBV4-1 TRBD1 CASSQGPRQGIGSTDTQYF TGCGCCAGCAGCCAAGGGCCGAGACAGGGGATTGGGAGCACAGATACGCAGTATTTT